The next 6 T cell receptor beta chains were all read from a single sample in a study of T-cell reconstitution after alpha-beta-depleted transplantation in children. Unique molecular identifiers were used in preparing the TCRbeta library. MiXCR, run by TCRdb on the PCR reads, gives a single entry per CDR3 protein. The sample yields around 250,000 distinct CDR3 sequences, 25% seen once. The sample consisted of PBMCs, taken before TCRalphabeta/CD19-depleted stem cell transplant. The receptors were gathered from a girl aged 2-10 years with Fanconi anemia, due to receive a stem cell transplant.

V usage is TRBV25-1 and J usage is TRBJ2-7; 7 nucleotides agree with TRBD1. The CDR3 runs to 17 residues. The V segment lost 7 bases and the J segment 2 bases; nucleotides outside the gene matches: 17. The V gene's germline CDR1 is MGHDK and CDR2 SYGVNS. The chain's CDR3 is CASIGITRDRDTYEQYF. CDR3 DNA: TGTGCCAGCATAGGAATTACCCGGGACAGAGATACCTACGAGCAGTACTTC.

The V and J genes are TRBV14 and TRBJ2-5; D may be TRBD2 (6 bases). The CDR3 length is 16 residues. CDR1 is SGHDN, CDR2 FVKESK, per germline. The V gene lost 2 bases and the J gene lost 5 bases, with 18 bases spanning the gap. CDR3 protein: CASSQTQTREEETQYF. The CDR3 DNA reads TGTGCCAGCAGCCAAACCCAAACCAGGGAGGAGGAGACCCAGTACTTC.

V is TRBV6-1 and J is TRBJ2-3; D gene uncertain. Trimming took 6 bases from V and 0 from J, leaving 13 bases between them. The CDR3 covers 15 residues. CDR1 and CDR2 (germline): MNHNS, SASEGT. In DNA, the CDR3 is TGTGCCAGCAGGCCCACCATAACTAGCACAGATACGCAGTATTTT. Translating it yields CASRPTITSTDTQYF.

This sequence joins TRBV20-1 and TRBJ2-3, with TRBD2 matching 10 bases. Trimming removed 3 bases from V and 3 bases from J; junction bases left unmatched: 9. The CDR3 covers 16 residues. Germline CDR1 DFQATT, CDR2 SNEGSKA (reference sequence). The chain's CDR3 is CSARADLAGETDTQYF. The DNA for the CDR3 is TGCAGTGCTAGGGCAGACCTAGCGGGAGAGACAGATACGCAGTATTTT.

This clonotype was seen at least ten times. The chain joins TRBV6-1 to TRBJ1-1, with TRBD1 identical over 7 bases. Germline lookup yields CDR1 MNHNS and CDR2 SASEGT. V trimming: 4 bases; J trimming: 4 bases; junction bases outside the gene matches: 6. CDR3 length: 14 residues. The CDR3 DNA reads TGTGCCAGCAGTGTGCAGGGGGTCAGCACTGAAGCTTTCTTT. This sequence encodes CASSVQGVSTEAFF.

This clonotype was recorded many times. The CDR3 reads CATSDMTGSSYNEQFF. The CDR3, as DNA: TGTGCCACCAGTGACATGACAGGGAGCTCCTACAATGAGCAGTTCTTC. The V call is TRBV24-1, the J call TRBJ2-1; 7 bases fit TRBD1. Trimming took 4 bases from V and 0 from J; bases not matched to a gene: 5. The germline V gene encodes CDR1 KGHDR and CDR2 SFDVKD. This CDR3 is 16 amino acids long.